Below are 25 T cell receptor beta chains sequenced from a single sample in a study of T-cell memory formation after mild COVID-19. Each CDR3 protein gets one entry after TCRdb re-called the 5' RACE reads with MiXCR. The repertoire holds 35,000 to 50,000 distinct CDR3 sequences, about a tenth seen once, with around 11% in the top ten. Sequencing was performed on PBMCs or a T cell subset sorted from them (not recorded which). The receptors derive from an adult woman who had mild COVID-19 (a few samples of this study predate the infection). Cell type and time point are not known.

A few counts support this clonotype. The chain recombines TRBV28 with TRBJ2-7; 8 bases are shared with TRBD2. There are 15 residues in the CDR3. Trimming took 6 bases from V and 4 from J; bases not matched to a gene: 11. Per germline, CDR1 MDHEN and CDR2 SYDVKM. CDR3 bases: TGTGCCAGCAGAACCCGGGGTAGCGGGATTTACGAGCAGTACTTC. Translation: CASRTRGSGIYEQYF.

This clonotype has at least ten counts. The chain links TRBV24-1 to TRBJ2-3; D may match TRBD1 or TRBD2 (5 bases each). The germline CDR1 and CDR2 sequences are KGHDR and SFDVKD. CDR3 size: 13 residues. V gave up 9 bases and J gave up 2 bases, with 11 bases separating them. CDR3 sequence reads: CATGDDFTDTQYF. As DNA, the CDR3 is TGTGCCACCGGGGACGACTTCACAGATACGCAGTATTTT.

This clonotype turned up a few times. The rearrangement links TRBV30 to TRBJ2-1, with TRBD2 matching 9 bases. The V segment lost 0 bases and the J segment 1 base; nucleotides outside the gene matches: 16. Germline V gene sequence: CDR1 GTSNPN, CDR2 SVGIG (reference sequence). CDR3 length equals 20 residues. Written as DNA, the CDR3 is TGTGCCTGGAGTGTAGGAATAGCGGGAGTTATGGGGCGGTCCTACAATGAGCAGTTCTTC. Translating gives CAWSVGIAGVMGRSYNEQFF.

The table lists this clonotype with a few counts. The chain carries TRBV4-1 and TRBJ2-7; 9 nucleotides align to TRBD1. This CDR3 has 14 residues. V was clipped by 3 bases and J by 5 bases; unmatched bases: 5. CDR1 MGHRA and CDR2 YSYEKL come from the germline V gene. DNA of the CDR3: TGCGCCAGCAGCCAGAACAGGGGGCGCGACGAGCAGTACTTC. The encoded protein is CASSQNRGRDEQYF.

This clonotype was found once. This chain connects TRBV15 to TRBJ2-5; D call uncertain. Germline CDR1 is LNHNV and CDR2 is YYDKDF (reference sequence). The CDR3 runs 15 residues. V lost 0 bases, J lost 5 bases, and 13 bases lay in between. The chain's CDR3 is CATSRDRPDRETQYF. The CDR3 coding sequence is TGTGCCACCAGCAGAGATCGACCAGACCGGGAGACCCAGTACTTC. Filled out from reference TRBV15 and TRBJ2-5, the complete variable domain reads DAMVIQNPRYQVTQFGKPVTLSCSQTLNHNVMYWYQQKSSQAPKLLFHYYDKDFNNEADTPDNFQSRRPNTSFCFLDIRSPGLGDTAMYLCATSRDRPDRETQYFGPGTRLLVL.

This clonotype was counted a few times. V usage is TRBV11-2 and J usage is TRBJ2-7; the D is unclear. This CDR3 has 14 residues. Germline lookup yields CDR1 SGHAT and CDR2 FQNNGV. The V end lost 1 base, the J end lost 3 bases, and 10 bases lay between the germline ends. The DNA of the CDR3 is TGTGCCAGCAGCTTAGGCAGAACACTCTACGAGCAGTACTTC. Protein product: CASSLGRTLYEQYF.

The V call is TRBV20-1, the J call TRBJ1-4; no clear D gene. The V gene's germline CDR1 is DFQATT and CDR2 SNEGSKA (reference sequence). Trimming took 3 bases from V and 7 from J, leaving 12 bases between them. This CDR3 has 13 residues. The CDR3 region has the DNA TGCAGTGCTAGGGGTCCAAGCGGTGAAAAACTGTTTTTT. Translating gives CSARGPSGEKLFF.

The chain carries TRBV3-1 and TRBJ1-1, with 9 positions matching TRBD1. The CDR3 extends over 18 amino acids. With V trimmed by 4 bases and J by 1 base, 13 bases remained unmatched. Germline values: CDR1 LGHDT, CDR2 YNNKEL (reference sequence). The CDR3 protein is CASSRTGTGIRRNTEAFF. In nucleotides, the CDR3 is TGTGCCAGCAGCCGGACCGGGACAGGGATCCGTAGGAACACTGAAGCTTTCTTT. The full variable domain, rest sourced from reference TRBV3-1 and TRBJ1-1, is DTAVSQTPKYLVTQMGNDKSIKCEQNLGHDTMYWYKQDSKKFLKIMFSYNNKELIINETVPNRFSPKSPDKAHLNLHINSLELGDSAVYFCASSRTGTGIRRNTEAFFGQGTRLTVV.

By sample share, this clonotype is medium-sized (0.01 to 0.1%). This rearrangement joins TRBV4-2 to TRBJ2-1, with a tentative D call TRBD1 (7 bases). The V gene lost 6 bases and the J gene lost 8 bases, with 17 bases spanning the gap. CDR3 length: 14 residues. Per germline, CDR1 LGHNA and CDR2 YNFKEQ. The CDR3 sequence is CASSLAQGGDEQFF. The DNA for the CDR3 is TGTGCCAGCAGTCTCGCCCAGGGGGGCGATGAGCAGTTCTTC.

This clonotype was detected many times. The J gene is TRBJ2-3, the V gene TRBV4-2; TRBD2 matches 12 bases. Per germline, CDR1 LGHNA and CDR2 YNFKEQ. Trimming cost V 1 base and J 4 bases; bases outside gene matches: 6. The CDR3 covers 17 residues. CDR3: CASSQGGASGGADTQYF. The CDR3 DNA reads TGTGCCAGCAGCCAAGGTGGGGCTAGCGGGGGGGCAGATACGCAGTATTTT.

This clonotype was observed a handful of times. The rearrangement links TRBV7-2 to TRBJ2-1; a possible D gene is TRBD2 (5 bases). The germline gives CDR1 SGHTA, CDR2 FQGNSA. V lost 5 bases, J lost 9 bases, and 11 bases lay in between. CDR3 length: 12 amino acids. This CDR3 reads CASSRAAGEQFF. CDR3 coding DNA: TGTGCCAGCAGCCGAGCGGCGGGTGAGCAGTTCTTC.

This clonotype came up many times. The V call is TRBV4-2, the J call TRBJ2-6; TRBD2 matches 11 bases. The ends lost 3 bases at V and 4 bases at J; junction bases unmatched: 5. The CDR3 is made up of 17 amino acids. Germline V CDR1 and CDR2: LGHNA, YNFKEQ. In DNA form, the CDR3 reads TGTGCCAGCAGCCACCTAGCGGGAGGATCCGGGGCCAACGTCCTGACTTTC. This codes for CASSHLAGGSGANVLTF.

The sample holds a few counts of this clonotype. V is TRBV6-1 and J is TRBJ2-2, with D tentatively TRBD1 (6 bases). The V end was cut by 10 bases, the J end by 4 bases, with 16 bases between. CDR3 length equals 14 residues. CDR1 is MNHNS, CDR2 SASEGT, per germline. The CDR3 nucleotides read TGTGCCATCCTCCCCCAGGGGATCACCGGGGAGCTGTTTTTT. This sequence encodes CAILPQGITGELFF.

The chain combines TRBV5-1 with TRBJ2-7, with D tentatively TRBD1 or TRBD2 (5 bases each). Deletions cut 0 bases from V and 2 bases from J, with 18 bases between. From germline, CDR1 is SGHRS and CDR2 YFSETQ. There are 17 residues in the CDR3. In DNA form, the CDR3 reads TGCGCCAGCAGCTTGGAGCTCGGGGTGGGGGATCCCTACGAGCAGTACTTC. It specifies CASSLELGVGDPYEQYF.

The chain employs TRBV5-5 and TRBJ1-1; D might be TRBD1 (5 bases). With 2 bases removed from V and 1 base from J, the gap between germline ends came to 6 bases. The CDR3 has 13 residues. The V gene's germline CDR1 is SGHKS and CDR2 YYEKEE (reference sequence). The CDR3 sequence: CASSFGGNTEAFF. DNA for the CDR3: TGTGCCAGCAGCTTTGGGGGGAACACTGAAGCTTTCTTT.

This clonotype has just a few counts. The chain combines TRBV6-6 with TRBJ2-1; 7 positions match TRBD2. The V gene end was trimmed by 0 bases and the J gene end by 3 bases; junction bases not matched to a gene: 2. Germline V lookup: CDR1 MNHNY, CDR2 SVGAGI (reference sequence). CDR3 length: 15 residues. The CDR3 DNA is TGTGCCAGCAGTTACTCCGGGACTAACTACAATGAGCAGTTCTTC. This sequence encodes CASSYSGTNYNEQFF.

This clonotype was recorded many times. This rearrangement joins TRBV5-6 to TRBJ2-7, with TRBD2 identical over 7 bases. Germline lookup yields CDR1 SGHDT and CDR2 YYEEEE. The CDR3 length is 12 residues. The junction had 5 bases not matched to a gene; V was cut back by 5 bases and J by 6 bases. For the CDR3, the DNA is TGTGCCAGCAGTCTCCGGGGGGTCGAGCAGTACTTC. Protein sequence: CASSLRGVEQYF.

This clonotype was seen many times. The CDR3: CASSPRQGSGNQPQHF. CDR3 sequence (DNA): TGTGCCAGCAGTCCAAGGCAGGGGTCGGGCAATCAGCCCCAGCATTTT. The chain is built from TRBV12-3 or TRBV12-4 and TRBJ1-5, with D possibly TRBD1 on 6 matching bases. The CDR3 sequence is 16 residues long. Trimming took 5 bases from V and 2 from J, leaving 16 bases between them.

This clonotype was counted many times. The CDR3 sequence: CASSSLAGGMADTQYF. CDR3 in DNA: TGTGCCAGCAGCTCACTAGCGGGAGGTATGGCAGATACGCAGTATTTT. This chain uses TRBV7-2 with TRBJ2-3, with 12 bases aligning to TRBD2. Trimming at V came to 4 bases and at J to 4 bases, leaving 6 bases not matched to a gene. There are 16 residues in the CDR3. The germline CDR1 and CDR2 sequences are SGHTA and FQGNSA.

This clonotype was picked up a small number of times. The chain has TRBV20-1 and TRBJ2-7; no reliable D call. V was shortened by 3 bases and J by 1 base, with 7 bases between the two germline ends. Germline-derived CDR1 and CDR2 are DFQATT and SNEGSKA (reference sequence). The CDR3 runs 12 residues. The CDR3 DNA sequence: TGCAGTGCTAGCGGGCAGTCCTACGAGCAGTACTTC. The encoded protein is CSASGQSYEQYF.

The chain links TRBV5-5 to TRBJ1-6; D unresolved. Germline CDR1 is SGHKS and CDR2 is YYEKEE (reference sequence). Trimming removed 0 bases at V and 4 bases at J, with 17 bases between. This CDR3 has 18 residues. The CDR3 DNA follows: TGTGCCAGCAGCTTGGGCCACGTCTCCCGTGGATATAATTCACCCCTCCACTTT. It translates to CASSLGHVSRGYNSPLHF.

This chain links TRBV11-1 with TRBJ2-4; tentatively, D is TRBD1 or TRBD2 (6 bases each). The CDR3 is made up of 16 amino acids. With 4 bases removed from V and 2 bases from J, the gap between germline ends came to 15 bases. Germline assignment: CDR1 SGHAT and CDR2 FQDESV (reference sequence). The CDR3 nucleotides are TGTGCCAGCAGCTCAAGGTGGGGGGCATCCAAAAACATTCAGTACTTC. This encodes CASSSRWGASKNIQYF. Supplemented by reference TRBV11-1 and TRBJ2-4, the full variable domain reads EAEVAQSPRYKITEKSQAVAFWCDPISGHATLYWYRQILGQGPELLVQFQDESVVDDSQLPKDRFSAERLKGVDSTLKIQPAELGDSAMYLCASSSRWGASKNIQYFGAGTRLSVL.

A few counts support this clonotype. The chain joins TRBV24-1 to TRBJ2-5; D may be TRBD2 (5 bases). CDR1 and CDR2 (germline): KGHDR, SFDVKD. Deletions cut 9 bases from V and 4 bases from J, with 8 bases between. This CDR3 comprises 11 residues. CDR3 sequence: CATAEGETQYF. CDR3 in DNA: TGTGCCACCGCAGAGGGAGAGACCCAGTACTTC.

V usage is TRBV9 and J usage is TRBJ2-7; 7 positions agree with TRBD2. The CDR3 runs to 15 residues. J lost 2 bases, V lost 0 bases, and 5 bases had no gene match. The germline CDR1 and CDR2 sequences are SGDLS and YYNGEE. The CDR3 loop reads CASSVATGGPYEQYF. CDR3 nucleotide sequence: TGTGCCAGCAGCGTAGCTACGGGGGGACCCTACGAGCAGTACTTC.

The chain uses TRBV5-1 and TRBJ1-6, with TRBD1 identical over 11 bases. Germline CDR1 SGHRS, CDR2 YFSETQ. The CDR3 loop spans 19 amino acids. V dropped 5 bases and J dropped 9; count of bases not matched to a gene: 19. The DNA for the CDR3 is TGCGCCAGCAGACGAACAAGGACAGGGGGCGATGAGTCAAGTTCACCCCTCCACTTT. It codes for CASRRTRTGGDESSSPLHF.